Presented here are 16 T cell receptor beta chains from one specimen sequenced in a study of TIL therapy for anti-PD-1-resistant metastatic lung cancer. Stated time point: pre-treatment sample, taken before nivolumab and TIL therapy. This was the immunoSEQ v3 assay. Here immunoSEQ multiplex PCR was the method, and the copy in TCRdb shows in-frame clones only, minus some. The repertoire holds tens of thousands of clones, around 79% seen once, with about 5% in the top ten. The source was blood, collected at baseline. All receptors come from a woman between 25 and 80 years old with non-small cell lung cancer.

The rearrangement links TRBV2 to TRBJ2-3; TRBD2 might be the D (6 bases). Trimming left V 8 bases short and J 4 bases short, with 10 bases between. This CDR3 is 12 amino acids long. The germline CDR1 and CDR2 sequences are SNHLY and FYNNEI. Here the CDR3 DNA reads TGTGCCAGCGGCGGGAATTCAGATACGCAGTATTTT. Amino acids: CASGGNSDTQYF.

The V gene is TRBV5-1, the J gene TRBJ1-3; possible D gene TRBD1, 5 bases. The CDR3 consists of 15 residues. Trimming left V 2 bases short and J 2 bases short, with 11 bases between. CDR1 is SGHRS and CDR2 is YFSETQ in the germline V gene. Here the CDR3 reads CASSFSGQAGNTIYF. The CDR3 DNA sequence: TGCGCCAGCAGCTTCTCAGGGCAGGCTGGAAACACCATATATTTT.

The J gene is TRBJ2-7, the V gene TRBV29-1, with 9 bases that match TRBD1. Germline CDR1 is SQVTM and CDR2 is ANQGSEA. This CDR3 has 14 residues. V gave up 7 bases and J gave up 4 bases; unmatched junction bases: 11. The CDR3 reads CSAQGQGWSYEQYF. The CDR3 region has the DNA TGCAGCGCCCAGGGACAGGGATGGTCGTACGAGCAGTACTTC.

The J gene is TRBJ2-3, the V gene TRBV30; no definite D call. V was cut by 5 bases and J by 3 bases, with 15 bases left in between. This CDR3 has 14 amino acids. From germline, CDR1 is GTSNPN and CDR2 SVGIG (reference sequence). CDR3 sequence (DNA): TGTGCCTGGTCCCCCGCCCTTGGGACAGATACGCAGTATTTT. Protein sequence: CAWSPALGTDTQYF.

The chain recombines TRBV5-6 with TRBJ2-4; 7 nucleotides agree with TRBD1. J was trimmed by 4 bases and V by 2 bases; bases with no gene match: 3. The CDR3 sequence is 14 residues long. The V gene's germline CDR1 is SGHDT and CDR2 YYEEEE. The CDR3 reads CASSLQGQKNIQYF. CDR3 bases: TGTGCCAGCAGCTTACAGGGGCAAAAAAACATTCAGTACTTC.

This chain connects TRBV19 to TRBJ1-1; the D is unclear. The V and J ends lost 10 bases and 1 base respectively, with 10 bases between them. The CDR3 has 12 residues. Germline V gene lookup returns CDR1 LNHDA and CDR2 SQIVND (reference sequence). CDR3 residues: CATLSGNTEAFF. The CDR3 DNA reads TGTGCCACCCTCTCGGGGAACACTGAAGCTTTCTTT.

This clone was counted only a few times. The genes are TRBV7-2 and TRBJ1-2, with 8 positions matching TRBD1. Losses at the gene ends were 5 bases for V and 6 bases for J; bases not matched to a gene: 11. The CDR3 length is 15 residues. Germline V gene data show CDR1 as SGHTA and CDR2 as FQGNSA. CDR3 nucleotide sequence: TGTGCCAGCAGCATAAATGGACAGGGTTACGATGGCTACACCTTC. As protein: CASSINGQGYDGYTF.

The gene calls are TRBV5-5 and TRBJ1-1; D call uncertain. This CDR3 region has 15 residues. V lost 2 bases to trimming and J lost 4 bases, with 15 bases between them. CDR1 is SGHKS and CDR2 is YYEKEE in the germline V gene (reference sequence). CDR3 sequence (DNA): TGTGCCAGCAGCTTCGCCGGGGTAAGGGTCACTGAAGCTTTCTTT. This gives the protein CASSFAGVRVTEAFF. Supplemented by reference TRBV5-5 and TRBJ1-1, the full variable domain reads DAGVTQSPTHLIKTRGQQVTLRCSPISGHKSVSWYQQVLGQGPQFIFQYYEKEERGRGNFPDRFSARQFPNYSSELNVNALLLGDSALYLCASSFAGVRVTEAFFGQGTRLTVV.

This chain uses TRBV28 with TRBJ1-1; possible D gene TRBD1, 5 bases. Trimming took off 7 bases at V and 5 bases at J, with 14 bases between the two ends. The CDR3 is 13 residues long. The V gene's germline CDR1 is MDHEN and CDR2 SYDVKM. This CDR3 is CASIRERYTEAFF. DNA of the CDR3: TGTGCCAGCATCAGGGAGAGGTATACTGAAGCTTTCTTT.

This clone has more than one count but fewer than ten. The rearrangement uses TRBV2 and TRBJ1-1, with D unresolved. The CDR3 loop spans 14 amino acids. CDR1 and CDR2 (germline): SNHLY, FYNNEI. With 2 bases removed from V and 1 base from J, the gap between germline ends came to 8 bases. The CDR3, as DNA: TGTGCCAGCAGTGAAAAGGCAGCGAACACTGAAGCTTTCTTT. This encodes CASSEKAANTEAFF. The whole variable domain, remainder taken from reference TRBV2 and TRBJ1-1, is EPEVTQTPSHQVTQMGQEVILRCVPISNHLYFYWYRQILGQKVEFLVSFYNNEISEKSEIFDDQFSVERPDGSNFTLKIRSTKLEDSAMYFCASSEKAANTEAFFGQGTRLTVV.

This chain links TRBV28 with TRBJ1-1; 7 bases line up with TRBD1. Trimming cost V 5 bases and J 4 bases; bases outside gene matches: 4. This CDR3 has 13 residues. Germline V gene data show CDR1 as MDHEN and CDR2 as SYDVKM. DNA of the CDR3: TGTGCCAGCAGTGCCCAGGGGGGCACTGAAGCTTTCTTT. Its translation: CASSAQGGTEAFF.

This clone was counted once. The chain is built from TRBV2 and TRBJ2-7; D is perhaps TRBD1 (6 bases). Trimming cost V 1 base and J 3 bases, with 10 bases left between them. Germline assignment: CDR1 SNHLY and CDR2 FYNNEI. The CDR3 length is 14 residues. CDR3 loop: CASSEDRANYEQYF. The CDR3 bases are TGTGCCAGCAGTGAAGACAGGGCTAACTACGAGCAGTACTTC.

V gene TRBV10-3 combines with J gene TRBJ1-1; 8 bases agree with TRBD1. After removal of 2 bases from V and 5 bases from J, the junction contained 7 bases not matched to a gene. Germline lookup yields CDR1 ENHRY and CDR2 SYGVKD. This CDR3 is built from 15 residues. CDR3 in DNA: TGTGCCATCAGTGAGCCGCAGGGGGCGCGGACTGAAGCTTTCTTT. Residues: CAISEPQGARTEAFF.

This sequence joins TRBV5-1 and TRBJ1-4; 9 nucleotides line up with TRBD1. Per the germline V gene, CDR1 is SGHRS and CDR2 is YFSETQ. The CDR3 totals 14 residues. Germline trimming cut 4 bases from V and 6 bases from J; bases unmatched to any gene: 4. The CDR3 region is CASSGGQGDEKLFF. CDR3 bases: TGCGCCAGCAGCGGGGGACAGGGAGATGAAAAACTGTTTTTT.

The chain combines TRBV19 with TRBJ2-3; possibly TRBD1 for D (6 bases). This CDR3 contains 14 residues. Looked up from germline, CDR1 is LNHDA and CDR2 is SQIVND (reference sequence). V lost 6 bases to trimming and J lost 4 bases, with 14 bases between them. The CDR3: CASRQGEGADTQYF. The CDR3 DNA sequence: TGTGCCAGTAGACAGGGAGAAGGCGCAGATACGCAGTATTTT.

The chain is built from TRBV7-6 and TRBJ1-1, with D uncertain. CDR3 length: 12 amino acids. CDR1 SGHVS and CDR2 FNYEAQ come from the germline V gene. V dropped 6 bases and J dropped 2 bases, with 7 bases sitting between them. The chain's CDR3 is CASRGKNTEAFF. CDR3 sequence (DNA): TGTGCCAGCAGAGGTAAAAACACTGAAGCTTTCTTT.